A selection of T cell receptor beta chains follows, all from one sample in a study of cytomegalovirus exposure and HLA in healthy donors. Libraries were prepared by immunoSEQ multiplex PCR; TCRdb keeps only in-frame clonotypes and omits some of them. The table lists under 80,000 clones, 80% to 90% of them singletons. The sample taken for sequencing was PBMCs. All receptors derive from a woman aged 18-29 years in good health and CMV-seronegative. CDR3s include the opening cysteine and the closing phenylalanine or tryptophan. Fields, in order: J gene, clone size, D gene, V gene, CDR3 protein, CDR3 DNA. The D gene is left open where the match is weak. Not every row has a clone size; where given, it reads once, few, many or a size class.

j_gene: TRBJ2-7
abundance: -
d_gene: TRBD2
v_gene: TRBV7-2
CDR3aa: CASSLVSAGGLSYEQYF
CDR3nt: TGTGCCAGCAGCTTAGTTTCGGCGGGAGGCCTCTCCTACGAGCAGTACTTC

j_gene: TRBJ2-6
abundance: once
d_gene: -
v_gene: TRBV2
CDR3aa: CASSSASGAGANVLTF
CDR3nt: TGTGCCAGCAGTTCGGCTTCGGGGGCTGGGGCCAACGTCCTGACTTTC

j_gene: TRBJ2-3
abundance: -
d_gene: -
v_gene: TRBV11-3
CDR3aa: CASSTHREGGVASTDTQYF
CDR3nt: TGTGCCAGCAGCACCCACCGCGAAGGGGGGGTGGCTAGCACAGATACGCAGTATTTT

j_gene: TRBJ2-6
abundance: -
d_gene: -
v_gene: TRBV7-8
CDR3aa: CASSLGHSGANVLTF
CDR3nt: TGTGCCAGCAGCTTAGGGCACTCTGGGGCCAACGTCCTGACTTTC

j_gene: TRBJ2-7
abundance: -
d_gene: TRBD1
v_gene: TRBV5-4
CDR3aa: CASSRAPGQETYEQYF
CDR3nt: TGTGCCAGCAGCCGGGCACCGGGACAGGAAACCTACGAGCAGTACTTC

j_gene: TRBJ2-5
abundance: -
d_gene: -
v_gene: TRBV6-5
CDR3aa: CASSRPGSETQYF
CDR3nt: TGTGCCAGCAGTCGTCCAGGGTCAGAGACCCAGTACTTC

j_gene: TRBJ2-3
abundance: -
d_gene: -
v_gene: TRBV7-9
CDR3aa: CASSLGGVPSAGTQYF
CDR3nt: TGTGCCAGCAGCTTAGGGGGGGTTCCCTCTGCAGGTACGCAGTATTTT

j_gene: TRBJ2-1
abundance: -
d_gene: TRBD1
v_gene: TRBV9
CDR3aa: CASSVSTGRSFDEQFF
CDR3nt: TGTGCCAGCAGCGTTTCGACAGGGCGTAGTTTCGATGAGCAGTTCTTC

j_gene: TRBJ2-1
abundance: -
d_gene: TRBD2
v_gene: TRBV6-5
CDR3aa: CASRGLAGGYNEQFF
CDR3nt: TGTGCCAGCAGGGGACTAGCGGGGGGGTACAATGAGCAGTTCTTC

j_gene: TRBJ2-1
abundance: -
d_gene: TRBD2
v_gene: TRBV5-1
CDR3aa: CASSPGLAGTPRNEQFF
CDR3nt: TGCGCCAGCAGCCCAGGACTAGCGGGCACCCCCAGAAATGAGCAGTTCTTC

j_gene: TRBJ1-2
abundance: few
d_gene: -
v_gene: TRBV7-2
CDR3aa: CASSFNRRGYTF
CDR3nt: TGTGCCAGCAGCTTTAACAGGCGGGGCTACACCTTC

j_gene: TRBJ2-2
abundance: -
d_gene: -
v_gene: TRBV18
CDR3aa: CASSPPLQGGLTGELFF
CDR3nt: TGTGCCAGCTCACCACCGCTCCAAGGGGGATTGACCGGGGAGCTGTTTTTT

j_gene: TRBJ2-1
abundance: -
d_gene: TRBD2
v_gene: TRBV10-3
CDR3aa: CAISVGGGAPYNEQFF
CDR3nt: TGTGCCATCAGTGTTGGCGGGGGGGCCCCCTACAATGAGCAGTTCTTC

j_gene: TRBJ2-5
abundance: -
d_gene: TRBD1
v_gene: TRBV5-5
CDR3aa: CASSLTGDQETQYF
CDR3nt: TGTGCCAGCAGCTTGACAGGGGACCAAGAGACCCAGTACTTC

j_gene: TRBJ2-7
abundance: -
d_gene: TRBD2
v_gene: TRBV4-1
CDR3aa: CASSPLGGEREQYF
CDR3nt: TGCGCCAGCAGCCCTCTGGGGGGGGAACGGGAGCAGTACTTC

j_gene: TRBJ1-1
abundance: -
d_gene: -
v_gene: TRBV5-1
CDR3aa: CASSLVRDTEAFF
CDR3nt: TGCGCCAGCAGCTTGGTTCGGGACACTGAAGCTTTCTTT

j_gene: TRBJ2-7
abundance: -
d_gene: -
v_gene: TRBV5-6
CDR3aa: CASSLAGSAYEQYF
CDR3nt: TGTGCCAGCAGTTTGGCCGGTAGCGCCTACGAGCAGTACTTC

j_gene: TRBJ2-3
abundance: -
d_gene: -
v_gene: TRBV18
CDR3aa: CASSPPLDSPLREWDTQYF
CDR3nt: TGTGCCAGCTCACCACCCTTGGACAGTCCCTTAAGGGAGTGGGATACGCAGTATTTT

j_gene: TRBJ2-1
abundance: -
d_gene: TRBD2
v_gene: TRBV6-1
CDR3aa: CASIGGRNNNEQFF
CDR3nt: TGTGCCAGCATAGGCGGGAGAAACAACAATGAGCAGTTCTTC

j_gene: TRBJ1-4
abundance: -
d_gene: TRBD1
v_gene: TRBV10-3
CDR3aa: CATRGLTNEKLFF
CDR3nt: TGTGCCACCAGGGGGCTGACTAATGAAAAACTGTTTTTT

j_gene: TRBJ2-7
abundance: -
d_gene: TRBD2
v_gene: TRBV11-2
CDR3aa: CASSLDLLAYYEQYF
CDR3nt: TGTGCCAGCAGCTTAGATTTACTAGCGTACTACGAGCAGTACTTC

j_gene: TRBJ1-3
abundance: -
d_gene: -
v_gene: TRBV7-2
CDR3aa: CASSPRTGTGNTIYF
CDR3nt: TGTGCCAGCAGCCCACGCACAGGGACGGGAAACACCATATATTTT

j_gene: TRBJ2-5
abundance: -
d_gene: TRBD2
v_gene: TRBV5-1
CDR3aa: CASSLGLAAQETQYF
CDR3nt: TGCGCCAGCAGCTTGGGACTAGCGGCACAAGAGACCCAGTACTTC

j_gene: TRBJ2-5
abundance: -
d_gene: -
v_gene: TRBV28
CDR3aa: CASSSTGMGETQYF
CDR3nt: TGTGCCAGCAGTTCCACAGGGATGGGGGAGACCCAGTACTTC

j_gene: TRBJ1-5
abundance: once
d_gene: TRBD1
v_gene: TRBV19
CDR3aa: CASSIPARGVQPQHF
CDR3nt: TGTGCCAGTAGTATACCCGCCAGGGGGGTTCAGCCCCAGCATTTT